This TCR beta chain was observed in a study of T cells after yellow fever vaccination. Broader study findings: Clones that expanded after primary vaccination mostly reappeared after the booster (96% CD4, 88% CD8).

In TCRdb, the 5' RACE reads were re-called with MiXCR into one record per CDR3 protein. Here the sample spans more than 300,000 distinct CDR3 sequences, around 10% being singletons. This clonotype was seen more than once but under ten times. Its antigen is not known. Trimming shortened V by 7 bases and J by 0 bases, and 10 bases separated the two germline ends. CDR3 length: 13 residues. The germline V gene encodes CDR1 SGDLS and CDR2 YYNGEE. The V gene is TRBV9, the J gene TRBJ1-1, with D perhaps matching TRBD1 (5 bases). The source material was CD4+ T cells sorted from PBMCs, sampled 45 days after the yellow fever booster vaccination. The clonotype comes from a man aged 18 to 29 who received the YFV17D yellow fever vaccine. In nucleotides, the CDR3 is TGTGCCAGCGGCGGGGGGGTGAACACTGAAGCTTTCTTT. Protein: CASGGGVNTEAFF. The whole variable domain, filled in from reference TRBV9 and TRBJ1-1, reads DSGVTQTPKHLITATGQRVTLRCSPRSGDLSVYWYQQSLDQGLQFLIQYYNGEERAKGNILERFSAQQFPDLHSELNLSSLELGDSALYFCASGGGVNTEAFFGQGTRLTVV.